The 32 T cell receptor beta chains below all came from one sample that was sequenced in a study of high-grade serous ovarian cancer treatment subgroups. Tumor tissue was taken before any definitive surgery or chemotherapy was given. Assay used: immunoSEQ multiplex PCR; TCRdb lists only in-frame clones, some missing. This table holds approximately 6,200 clones, about 70% found once. Sequencing used tumor tissue. The receptors originated from a human donor with high-grade serous ovarian cancer.

The rearrangement uses TRBV27 and TRBJ1-1; D call uncertain. V was trimmed by 3 bases and J by 1 base, leaving 6 bases between them. This CDR3 has 13 amino acids. Germline assignment: CDR1 MNHEY and CDR2 SMNVEV (reference sequence). Here the CDR3 DNA reads TGTGCCAGCAGTTTCTCAGGGAACACTGAAGCTTTCTTT. Its protein is CASSFSGNTEAFF.

This clone was seen a handful of times. V gene TRBV19 combines with J gene TRBJ1-1; D is undetermined. Per germline, CDR1 LNHDA and CDR2 SQIVND (reference sequence). This CDR3 has 12 residues. With 6 bases removed from V and 7 bases from J, the gap between germline ends came to 12 bases. Here the CDR3 DNA reads TGTGCCAGTAGGCTGGCAGTGGGTGAAGCTTTCTTT. Its translation is CASRLAVGEAFF.

The V gene is TRBV11-2, the J gene TRBJ1-1; perhaps TRBD1 as D (6 bases). Germline CDR1 is SGHAT and CDR2 is FQNNGV. V dropped 2 bases and J dropped 5 bases, with 12 bases sitting between them. The CDR3 contains 14 residues. The CDR3 DNA follows: TGTGCCAGCAGCTTAAGGGGGGCAAGGACTGAAGCTTTCTTT. Translating gives CASSLRGARTEAFF.

This clone was seen only a few times. V and J are TRBV4-1 and TRBJ1-4, with D tentatively TRBD1 (6 bases). The CDR3 spans 15 residues. The germline CDR1 and CDR2 sequences are MGHRA and YSYEKL. Trimming removed 4 bases at V and 8 bases at J, with 17 bases between. For the CDR3, the DNA is TGCGCCAGCAGCCTCAGGGGATTTACCGTCGAAAAACTGTTTTTT. This codes for CASSLRGFTVEKLFF.

This chain connects TRBV4-1 to TRBJ1-4; a possible D gene is TRBD1 (5 bases). The CDR3 consists of 13 residues. Looked up from germline, CDR1 is MGHRA and CDR2 is YSYEKL. The V gene lost 5 bases and the J gene lost 7 bases, with 11 bases spanning the gap. CDR3 in DNA: TGCGCCAGCAGCTTGGGGGTGGTTGAAAAACTGTTTTTT. Translating it yields CASSLGVVEKLFF.

The CDR3 loop is CASSEWGEAFF. CDR3 DNA: TGTGCCAGCAGTGAGTGGGGAGAGGCTTTCTTT. The chain has TRBV6-1 and TRBJ1-1; D call uncertain. The V and J ends lost 3 bases and 11 bases respectively, with 10 bases between them. The length of the CDR3 is 11 residues. Germline loops: CDR1 MNHNS, CDR2 SASEGT.

This sequence joins TRBV19 and TRBJ1-6; D is uncertain. Trimming took off 1 base at V and 7 bases at J, with 8 bases between the two ends. Germline V lookup: CDR1 LNHDA, CDR2 SQIVND (reference sequence). The CDR3 sequence is 14 residues long. The CDR3: CASSIGNRNSPLHF. CDR3 DNA sequence: TGTGCCAGTAGTATAGGAAATCGGAATTCACCCCTCCACTTT.

This clone was counted between two and nine times. The rearrangement joins TRBV5-4 to TRBJ1-1, with D possibly matching TRBD1 (6 bases). Germline CDR1 is SGHNT and CDR2 is YYREEE (reference sequence). Trimming cost V 3 bases and J 1 base, with 16 bases left between them. The CDR3 consists of 16 residues. CDR3 sequence reads: CASSWGGRGSNTEAFF. The CDR3 DNA is TGTGCCAGCAGCTGGGGGGGCAGGGGCTCGAACACTGAAGCTTTCTTT.

The chain carries TRBV5-4 and TRBJ1-3, with D possibly matching TRBD1 (6 bases). Trimming took 0 bases from V and 4 from J, leaving 8 bases between them. The V gene's germline CDR1 is SGHNT and CDR2 YYREEE (reference sequence). This CDR3 spans 14 amino acids. The DNA for the CDR3 is TGTGCCAGCAGCTTGGACAGGGCGGGAAACACCATATATTTT. Protein: CASSLDRAGNTIYF.

This clone was observed a handful of times. J is TRBJ2-7 and V is TRBV25-1; D may match TRBD1 or TRBD2 (5 bases each). V shed 8 bases and J shed 5 bases, with 19 bases lying between them. Germline CDR1 reads MGHDK; CDR2 reads SYGVNS. The CDR3 has 14 amino acids. The CDR3 region has the DNA TGTGCCAGCGCTGGAGGCAGGGAGAGTGACGAGCAGTACTTC. Translation: CASAGGRESDEQYF.

Here the CDR3 reads CASSRIRDRDEQYF. The CDR3 DNA reads TGTGCCAGCAGCCGCATTAGGGACAGGGACGAGCAGTACTTC. The chain carries TRBV14 and TRBJ2-7, with 9 bases that match TRBD1. The ends lost 4 bases at V and 5 bases at J; junction bases unmatched: 6. The CDR3 loop spans 14 amino acids. Germline V gene lookup returns CDR1 SGHDN and CDR2 FVKESK.

The chain employs TRBV7-2 and TRBJ1-5, with 7 bases lining up with TRBD1. Germline V gene lookup returns CDR1 SGHTA and CDR2 FQGNSA. This CDR3 comprises 18 residues. V trimming: 0 bases; J trimming: 2 bases; junction bases outside the gene matches: 10. The chain's CDR3 is CASSLALGTAVGNQPQHF. The CDR3 nucleotides are TGTGCCAGCAGCTTAGCGCTCGGGACAGCCGTTGGCAATCAGCCCCAGCATTTT.

The chain has TRBV5-1 and TRBJ1-1; D remains unclear. The CDR3 consists of 15 residues. Germline V gene sequence: CDR1 SGHRS, CDR2 YFSETQ. Trimming removed 0 bases from V and 1 base from J, with 10 bases in between. The CDR3 loop is CASSLGWQANTEAFF. CDR3 bases: TGCGCCAGCAGCTTGGGGTGGCAGGCGAACACTGAAGCTTTCTTT.

This chain uses TRBV5-1 with TRBJ2-1; TRBD2 might be the D (7 bases). Per germline, CDR1 SGHRS and CDR2 YFSETQ. The CDR3 contains 13 residues. V shed 7 bases and J shed 5 bases, with 13 bases lying between them. The CDR3 sequence: CASAGEGNNEQFF. DNA of the CDR3: TGCGCCAGCGCAGGGGAGGGGAACAATGAGCAGTTCTTC. Variable domain in full (rest from reference TRBV5-1 and TRBJ2-1): KAGVTQTPRYLIKTRGQQVTLSCSPISGHRSVSWYQQTPGQGLQFLFEYFSETQRNKGNFPGRFSGRQFSNSRSEMNVSTLELGDSALYLCASAGEGNNEQFFGPGTRLTVL.

V usage is TRBV27 and J usage is TRBJ1-4; possibly TRBD1 for D (5 bases). V lost 0 bases to trimming and J lost 8 bases, with 16 bases between them. There are 16 residues in the CDR3. The germline V gene encodes CDR1 MNHEY and CDR2 SMNVEV (reference sequence). The CDR3 DNA follows: TGTGCCAGCAGTTTATCCGGGGGAACGGGGGGGGAAAAACTGTTTTTT. Its protein product is CASSLSGGTGGEKLFF.

The chain employs TRBV4-1 and TRBJ1-4; tentative D call: TRBD1 (5 bases). The CDR3 contains 16 residues. Germline V gives CDR1 MGHRA, CDR2 YSYEKL. V was shortened by 3 bases and J by 8 bases, with 19 bases between the two germline ends. The CDR3 loop reads CASSQVSGSGREKLFF. The CDR3 DNA is TGCGCCAGCAGCCAGGTGTCCGGGTCAGGGAGGGAAAAACTGTTTTTT.

The rearrangement joins TRBV28 to TRBJ2-7, with a possible D match to TRBD1 (5 bases). CDR1 and CDR2 from the germline V gene are MDHEN and SYDVKM. The CDR3 length is 15 residues. Trimming took 6 bases from V and 1 from J, leaving 16 bases between them. The CDR3 DNA reads as TGTGCCAGCAGCCCCGGACAATGGTTGTCCTACGAGCAGTACTTC. Amino acids: CASSPGQWLSYEQYF.

V gene TRBV18 combines with J gene TRBJ1-4, with a tentative D call TRBD1 (6 bases). The CDR3 length is 15 residues. Germline CDR1 KGHSH, CDR2 LQKENI. V dropped 3 bases and J dropped 5 bases, with 13 bases sitting between them. As DNA, the CDR3 is TGTGCCAGCTCACCCCATTCAGGGGCAAATGAAAAACTGTTTTTT. It codes for CASSPHSGANEKLFF. Supplemented by reference TRBV18 and TRBJ1-4, the full variable domain reads NAGVMQNPRHLVRRRGQEARLRCSPMKGHSHVYWYRQLPEEGLKFMVYLQKENIIDESGMPKERFSAEFPKEGPSILRIQQVVRGDSAAYFCASSPHSGANEKLFFGSGTQLSVL.

V is TRBV25-1 and J is TRBJ1-2; D is uncertain. CDR3 length: 11 residues. Trimming shortened V by 5 bases and J by 1 base, and 2 bases separated the two germline ends. Germline CDR1 is MGHDK and CDR2 is SYGVNS. DNA for the CDR3: TGTGCCAGCAGTCGTAACTATGGCTACACCTTC. Its protein product is CASSRNYGYTF.

This chain uses TRBV7-2 with TRBJ2-1; 7 bases align to TRBD2. The CDR3 consists of 15 residues. Germline V lookup: CDR1 SGHTA, CDR2 FQGNSA. The V gene end was trimmed by 5 bases and the J gene end by 1 base; junction bases not matched to a gene: 5. The CDR3 DNA sequence: TGTGCCAGCAGCGTGGAGCGGGGTTCCTACAATGAGCAGTTCTTC. This gives the protein CASSVERGSYNEQFF. The full variable domain, completed using reference TRBV7-2 and TRBJ2-1, is GAGVSQSPSNKVTEKGKDVELRCDPISGHTALYWYRQSLGQGLEFLIYFQGNSAPDKSGLPSDRFSAERTGGSVSTLTIQRTQQEDSAVYLCASSVERGSYNEQFFGPGTRLTVL.

This clone was counted a few times. The V and J genes are TRBV7-2 and TRBJ2-7; 9 bases line up with TRBD1. The germline V gene has CDR1 SGHTA and CDR2 FQGNSA. With V trimmed by 5 bases and J by 1 base, 6 bases remained unmatched. The CDR3 has 15 amino acids. The CDR3 DNA is TGTGCCAGCAGCGCAGACGGGACAGGGTCCTACGAGCAGTACTTC. It translates to CASSADGTGSYEQYF.

This clone is large within its sample. This chain connects TRBV18 to TRBJ1-1; D is unresolved. V gave up 3 bases and J gave up 3 bases, with 8 bases separating them. CDR3 length equals 13 residues. Germline CDR1 is KGHSH and CDR2 is LQKENI. Written as DNA, the CDR3 is TGTGCCAGCTCACCCGAGAGGGACACTGAAGCTTTCTTT. This codes for CASSPERDTEAFF. Full variable domain (remainder filled in from reference TRBV18 and TRBJ1-1): NAGVMQNPRHLVRRRGQEARLRCSPMKGHSHVYWYRQLPEEGLKFMVYLQKENIIDESGMPKERFSAEFPKEGPSILRIQQVVRGDSAAYFCASSPERDTEAFFGQGTRLTVV.

CDR3 region: CASSQDSRVLEAFF. CDR3 coding DNA: TGCGCCAGCAGCCAAGATAGTAGGGTCCTGGAAGCTTTCTTT. The V gene is TRBV4-1, the J gene TRBJ1-1; unclear D gene. This CDR3 has 14 residues. Germline CDR1 reads MGHRA; CDR2 reads YSYEKL. V lost 0 bases, J lost 8 bases, and 13 bases lay in between.

V usage is TRBV27 and J usage is TRBJ1-2, with D tentatively TRBD1 (6 bases). V shed 5 bases and J shed 5 bases, with 21 bases lying between them. Germline assignment: CDR1 MNHEY and CDR2 SMNVEV (reference sequence). The CDR3 runs to 16 residues. The chain's CDR3 is CASSLLHPDRLYGYTF. Written as DNA, the CDR3 is TGTGCCAGCAGTCTCCTTCACCCCGACAGGCTTTATGGCTACACCTTC.

The chain couples TRBV4-2 to TRBJ1-2; tentative D call: TRBD1 (5 bases). The V end was cut by 5 bases, the J end by 5 bases, with 15 bases between. The germline gives CDR1 LGHNA, CDR2 YNFKEQ. The CDR3 has 14 amino acids. The CDR3 DNA reads as TGTGCCAGCAGCTTAGGGACGGGGACTTATGGCTACACCTTC. It translates to CASSLGTGTYGYTF.

V usage is TRBV5-1 and J usage is TRBJ1-4, with TRBD1 as a possible D gene (5 bases). Germline V gene data show CDR1 as SGHRS and CDR2 as YFSETQ. Between the trimmed V and J ends, which lost 2 bases and 11 bases, there was a span of 16 bases. CDR3 length: 14 amino acids. The DNA for the CDR3 is TGCGCCAGCAGCTTTAACGGGGGGTCTTCCAAACTGTTTTTT. Translated, it gives CASSFNGGSSKLFF.

This clone was counted once. V usage is TRBV28 and J usage is TRBJ2-3, with 8 bases fitting TRBD2. The junction had 10 bases not matched to a gene; V was cut back by 6 bases and J by 8 bases. CDR1 is MDHEN and CDR2 is SYDVKM in the germline V gene. CDR3 length: 14 residues. In DNA, the CDR3 is TGTGCCAGCAGAGGCGACGGCGGGGGGACTACGCAGTATTTT. The encoded protein is CASRGDGGGTTQYF.

The chain combines TRBV4-3 with TRBJ2-1; TRBD2 matches at 9 bases. CDR1 is LGHNA and CDR2 is YSLEER in the germline V gene. Germline trimming cut 0 bases from V and 7 bases from J; bases unmatched to any gene: 7. CDR3 length: 16 residues. CDR3 loop: CASSQDLAGGMNEQFF. In nucleotides, the CDR3 is TGCGCCAGCAGCCAAGATTTGGCGGGGGGGATGAATGAGCAGTTCTTC.

The chain employs TRBV13 and TRBJ2-7; TRBD1 matches 9 bases. Unmatched junction bases numbered 7, after V lost 4 bases and J lost 3 bases. Germline CDR1 is PRHDT and CDR2 is FYEKMQ (reference sequence). This CDR3 spans 15 amino acids. Here the CDR3 reads CASSSRQGVSYEQYF. Written as DNA, the CDR3 is TGTGCCAGCAGCTCCCGACAGGGGGTTAGCTACGAGCAGTACTTC. Full variable domain (remainder filled in from reference TRBV13 and TRBJ2-7): AAGVIQSPRHLIKEKRETATLKCYPIPRHDTVYWYQQGPGQDPQFLISFYEKMQSDKGSIPDRFSAQQFSDYHSELNMSSLELGDSALYFCASSSRQGVSYEQYFGPGTRLTVT.

This clone was counted once. The gene calls are TRBV4-3 and TRBJ1-1; possible D gene TRBD1, 5 bases. Germline V gene sequence: CDR1 LGHNA, CDR2 YSLEER. V was clipped by 0 bases and J by 6 bases, with 14 bases between them. CDR3 size: 15 residues. CDR3 bases: TGCGCCAGCAGCCAAGATCGCGGAGGGACGGCTGAAGCTTTCTTT. It is translated as CASSQDRGGTAEAFF.

The rearrangement links TRBV19 to TRBJ2-1, with D perhaps matching TRBD1 (6 bases). V gave up 10 bases and J gave up 3 bases, with 13 bases separating them. This CDR3 comprises 13 residues. Germline V gives CDR1 LNHDA, CDR2 SQIVND (reference sequence). The CDR3 sequence is CAIRGERYNEQFF. The CDR3 nucleotides read TGTGCCATCAGGGGCGAACGCTACAATGAGCAGTTCTTC. Using reference TRBV19 and TRBJ2-1 for the parts outside the CDR3, the full variable domain is DGGITQSPKYLFRKEGQNVTLSCEQNLNHDAMYWYRQDPGQGLRLIYYSQIVNDFQKGDIAEGYSVSREKKESFPLTVTSAQKNPTAFYLCAIRGERYNEQFFGPGTRLTVL.

This chain connects TRBV28 to TRBJ1-6, with D perhaps TRBD1 (6 bases). Trimming took off 3 bases at V and 11 bases at J, with 20 bases between the two ends. The CDR3 runs to 16 residues. Germline V CDR1 and CDR2: MDHEN, SYDVKM. This CDR3 reads CASSFSQGLGRTPLHF. The CDR3 nucleotides are TGTGCCAGCAGTTTCTCACAGGGTTTGGGAAGGACACCCCTCCACTTT.